This T cell receptor beta chain was observed in a study of T cell changes during pregnancy in multiple sclerosis. Germline CDR1 LNHDA, CDR2 SQIVND (reference sequence). Between the trimmed V and J ends, which lost 6 bases and 1 base, there was a span of 9 bases. The CDR3 runs to 13 residues. Only in-frame clones appear in the TCRdb table, and some are missing; sequencing was by immunoSEQ multiplex PCR. The sample yields approximately 34,000 clones, about 92% seen once. This chain links TRBV19 with TRBJ1-1; no clear D. The starting material was CD4+ T cells from peripheral blood mononuclear cells, obtained after pregnancy. This TCR was sampled from a female donor with multiple sclerosis, enrolled in a pregnancy study. The CDR3 nucleotides are TGTGCCAGTAGCTTCGAGTCGAACACTGAAGCTTTCTTT. This encodes CASSFESNTEAFF.